This TCR beta chain is from a study of blood T cell repertoires in COVID-19. Overall study context: The United States, Italy and Spain supplied acute and convalescent COVID-19 samples. From T cells, B-cell-depleted T cells, or PBMCs came the material, which was cDNA or gDNA.

Original methodology: Amplification of reference gene primers provided the estimated nucleated cell counts. Clones were read by immunoSEQ multiplex PCR, and TCRdb kept only the in-frame ones, dropping some. The D gene and trimming were derived from the DNA, and the V and J assignments and clone size from that table. There are 61,000 or so clones in the sample; roughly three quarters occur only once, and less than 6% lies in the top ten. The CDR3 loop spans 14 amino acids. CDR1 and CDR2 from the germline V gene are SGHKS and YYEKEE (reference sequence). The V and J ends lost 4 bases and 5 bases, in that order; junction bases with no gene match: 4.

V gene TRBV5-5 combines with J gene TRBJ2-3, with 10 bases fitting TRBD1. Sequenced sample: peripheral blood. The clonotype originates from a woman aged 70-85 years with acute or convalescent COVID-19. CDR3 loop: CASSGDRGVDTQYF. The CDR3 coding sequence is TGTGCCAGCAGCGGGGACAGGGGTGTAGATACGCAGTATTTT.